Below are 5 T cell receptor beta chains sequenced from a single sample in a study of neurological immune-mediated disorders. Each CDR3 protein gets one entry after TCRdb re-called the 5' RACE reads with MiXCR. Of roughly 56,000 distinct CDR3 sequences in the sample, about 10% were seen once. Sequenced: PBMCs. All receptors come from a man between 60 and 75 years old in good health.

This clonotype was found many times. The V call is TRBV20-1, the J call TRBJ2-4, with D unresolved. CDR1 DFQATT and CDR2 SNEGSKA come from the germline V gene (reference sequence). Trimming cost V 6 bases and J 9 bases, with 18 bases left between them. CDR3 length equals 13 residues. Here the CDR3 reads CSALRPPGRIQYF. CDR3 DNA sequence: TGCAGTGCCCTTAGACCCCCCGGCCGCATTCAGTACTTC.

In this sample, this clonotype turned up many times. The chain recombines TRBV7-8 with TRBJ2-2, with D possibly being TRBD1 (5 bases). This CDR3 spans 15 amino acids. The V end lost 3 bases, the J end lost 8 bases, and 16 bases lay between the germline ends. Per the germline V gene, CDR1 is SGHVS and CDR2 is FQNEAQ. The CDR3: CASSFMAGKGGELFF. In DNA, the CDR3 is TGTGCCAGCAGCTTTATGGCAGGGAAAGGAGGGGAGCTGTTTTTT.

With respect to this clonotype: The junction differs from germline at one of its ends, possibly a read error. The rearrangement links TRBV29-1 to TRBJ2-1; tentative D call: TRBD2 (5 bases). The V gene's germline CDR1 is SQVTM and CDR2 ANQGSEA. CDR3 length equals 14 residues. The CDR3 bases are TGCAGAGGGCAGAGGGAGAGCGACTACAATGGGCAGTTCTTC. Amino acids: CRGQRESDYNGQFF.

This clonotype was counted at least ten times. The rearrangement joins TRBV7-2 to TRBJ2-4; 10 nucleotides agree with TRBD2. Germline CDR1 is SGHTA and CDR2 is FQGNSA. J lost 3 bases, V lost 5 bases, and 13 bases had no gene match. The CDR3 has 18 residues. The CDR3 here is CASSGESGGAVGKNIQYF. DNA of the CDR3: TGTGCCAGCAGCGGAGAAAGCGGGGGGGCCGTGGGCAAAAACATTCAGTACTTC.

This clonotype was seen repeatedly, ten times or more. The rearrangement links TRBV5-1 to TRBJ1-2; D may be TRBD1 (6 bases). The CDR3 covers 16 residues. Trimming cost V 0 bases and J 2 bases, with 14 bases left between them. CDR1 and CDR2 (germline): SGHRS, YFSETQ. The CDR3 here is CASSLALTTGNYGYTF. In DNA form, the CDR3 reads TGCGCCAGCAGCTTGGCCCTGACGACAGGCAACTATGGCTACACCTTC.